This is a list of T cell receptor beta chains from one sample in a study of control samples from healthy donors and cancer patients. Only in-frame clones appear in the TCRdb table, and some are missing; sequencing was by immunoSEQ multiplex PCR. The profile shows tens of thousands of clones, 87% of them singletons. The sample comprised blood. These receptors were collected from a woman in her fifties or sixties in good health. CDR3s include the opening cysteine and the closing phenylalanine or tryptophan. The D gene is left open where the match is weak. Size is stated for part of the rows, as once, few or many counts, or as a class when the clone is expanded.

clone_size	v_call	d_call	j_call	cdr3_nt	cdr3_aa
NA	TRBV29-1	TRBD1	TRBJ2-1	TGCAGCGTTGCCGGGACAGGGGCCGTTAATGAGCAGTTCTTC	CSVAGTGAVNEQFF
few	TRBV5-1	TRBD1	TRBJ1-6	TGCGCCAGCAGCTGGGCCGGGACAGGCAATAATTCACCCCTCCACTTT	CASSWAGTGNNSPLHF
NA	TRBV28	TRBD1	TRBJ1-2	TGTGCCAGCAGTTACCCGGGACAGCCTAACTATGGCTACACCTTC	CASSYPGQPNYGYTF
NA	TRBV28	NA	TRBJ2-2	TGTGCCAGCAGTTTCGCGGTGATGAACACCGGGGAGCTGTTTTTT	CASSFAVMNTGELFF
NA	TRBV19	TRBD1	TRBJ1-1	TGTGCCAGTAGTTTGACAACCCGACAGGGAACTTTCTTT	CASSLTTRQGTFF
NA	TRBV27	NA	TRBJ2-1	TGTGCCAGCAGTTTCTCCGGACTTCGTTCTGAGAATGAGCAGTTCTTC	CASSFSGLRSENEQFF
NA	TRBV2	NA	TRBJ1-1	TGTGCCAGCAGTCCGCGATGGCAGGGAAACACTGAAGCTTTCTTT	CASSPRWQGNTEAFF
NA	TRBV18	NA	TRBJ2-1	TGTGCCAGCTCACCTTCAGCCAGTGAGCAGTTCTTC	CASSPSASEQFF
NA	TRBV6-5	TRBD1	TRBJ2-3	TGTGCCAGCAGTTACTTGGGACAGCGGGATACGCAGTATTTT	CASSYLGQRDTQYF
NA	TRBV15	NA	TRBJ2-3	TGTGCCACCAGCCGAGGGGGTTTGACAGATACGCAGTATTTT	CATSRGGLTDTQYF
NA	TRBV10-3	NA	TRBJ2-2	TGTGCCATCCCCAGCGGGTCTAACACCGGGGAGCTGTTTTTT	CAIPSGSNTGELFF
NA	TRBV10-3	NA	TRBJ2-2	TGTGCCACCGGACAGAGGAACACCGGGGAGCTGTTTTTT	CATGQRNTGELFF
NA	TRBV7-9	NA	TRBJ2-1	TGTGCCAGCAGCCGAGCGTCCGGGAATGAGCAGTTCTTC	CASSRASGNEQFF
NA	TRBV3-1/TRBV3-2	TRBD1	TRBJ2-7	TGTGCCAGCAGCCCTCGACAGGGGGAGGGCGAGCAGTACTTC	CASSPRQGEGEQYF
NA	TRBV6-5	NA	TRBJ1-2	TGTGCCAGCAGTCTGATATCGGGCTATGGCTACACCTTC	CASSLISGYGYTF
NA	TRBV20-1	NA	TRBJ1-1	TGCAGTGCCCTCGGGGAGACTGAAGCTTTCTTT	CSALGETEAFF
NA	TRBV7-3	NA	TRBJ2-1	TGTGCCAGCAGCCCCGGGTGGGGCTCCTACAATGAGCAGTTCTTC	CASSPGWGSYNEQFF
NA	TRBV18	NA	TRBJ1-1	TGTGCCAGCTCACCAGCCACGGACAGCAACACTGAAGCTTTCTTT	CASSPATDSNTEAFF
NA	TRBV28	TRBD1	TRBJ1-5	TGTGCCAGCAGTTTAAGGGGGCTGGGGCAGCCCCAGCATTTT	CASSLRGLGQPQHF
NA	TRBV5-1	NA	TRBJ2-5	TGCGCCAGCAGCTCGGCAGAGACCCAGTACTTC	CASSSAETQYF
NA	TRBV18	NA	TRBJ1-4	TGTGCCAGCTCACCTAACGCTGAAAAACTGTTTTTT	CASSPNAEKLFF
NA	TRBV19	TRBD2	TRBJ2-3	TGTGCCAGTAGTCGAGCGGGAGGGATTACAGATACGCAGTATTTT	CASSRAGGITDTQYF
NA	TRBV7-2	NA	TRBJ2-3	TGTGCCAGCAGCTCGCAGGGATATACGCAGTATTTT	CASSSQGYTQYF
NA	TRBV14	NA	TRBJ2-1	TGTGCCAGCAGCCAGCGCCACCCCAATGAGCAGTTCTTC	CASSQRHPNEQFF
NA	TRBV7-6	NA	TRBJ2-5	TGTGCCAGCAGCCTCTTCCATGTGGAGACCCAGTACTTC	CASSLFHVETQYF
NA	TRBV21-1	NA	TRBJ1-5	TGTGCCAGCAGCAAACATCAGAACACCCATCAGCCCCAGCATTTT	CASSKHQNTHQPQHF
NA	TRBV29-1	TRBD2	TRBJ2-2	TGCAGCGCCCAGCACCCGGGACTAGCGGGAGAGGTCACCGGGGAGCTGTTTTTT	CSAQHPGLAGEVTGELFF
NA	TRBV5-6	TRBD1	TRBJ2-7	TGTGCCAGCAGCTTGGGGACAGGGGCGGACGAGCAGTACTTC	CASSLGTGADEQYF
NA	TRBV7-9	TRBD2	TRBJ2-3	TGTGCCAGCAGTGTCGAGACTAGCGCCACAGATACGCAGTATTTT	CASSVETSATDTQYF
few	TRBV3-1/TRBV3-2	NA	TRBJ1-4	TGTGCCAGCAGCCATGCAAATGAAAAACTGTTTTTT	CASSHANEKLFF
NA	TRBV11-2	NA	TRBJ2-7	TGTGCCAGCAGCTTGGTAAGCGGCTCCTACGAGCAGTACTTC	CASSLVSGSYEQYF
NA	TRBV10-3	NA	TRBJ1-2	TGTGCCATCAGTGAGTCCGGACAGCCACATCTGGGCTACACCTTC	CAISESGQPHLGYTF
NA	TRBV28	NA	TRBJ2-5	TGTGCCAGCAGTGACGGACAGAACCAAGAGACCCAGTACTTC	CASSDGQNQETQYF
NA	TRBV27	NA	TRBJ1-2	TGTGCCAGCAGCCCACAAGCGGGTGGCTACACCTTC	CASSPQAGGYTF
NA	TRBV5-1	TRBD2	TRBJ2-7	TGTGCCAGCAGCTTGGATGGGGGGGCCTACGAGCAGTACTTC	CASSLDGGAYEQYF
NA	TRBV7-6	NA	TRBJ1-5	TGTGCCAGCAGCTTAGGTCCCGGGGGGGCGGGGGCCTTGGGCAATCAGCCCCAGCATTTT	CASSLGPGGAGALGNQPQHF
NA	TRBV3-1/TRBV3-2	NA	TRBJ2-1	TGTGCCAGCAGCCAAGAAAATGAGCAGTTCTTC	CASSQENEQFF
NA	TRBV3-1/TRBV3-2	NA	TRBJ2-2	TGTGCCAGCAGCCAAGTCACCGGGGAGCTGTTTTTT	CASSQVTGELFF
NA	TRBV12-3/TRBV12-4	NA	TRBJ1-3	TGTGCCAGCAGTTTTGTTGGAAACACCATATATTTT	CASSFVGNTIYF
once	TRBV2	TRBD1	TRBJ2-4	TGTGCCAGCAGTGACTACCGGACAGGGAGATTGGGCAAAAACATTCAGTACTTC	CASSDYRTGRLGKNIQYF
NA	TRBV5-1	TRBD2	TRBJ2-1	TGCGCCAGCAGCTTTTCCCCTCCCGGTAGCGGGAGGGGGTTGACGCAGTTCTTC	CASSFSPPGSGRGLTQFF
NA	TRBV3-1/TRBV3-2	NA	TRBJ2-7	TGTGCCAGCAGCACGCGCCGACGCGAGCAGTACTTC	CASSTRRREQYF
NA	TRBV10-3	NA	TRBJ1-1	TGTGCCATCAGTGAAGCCACCGCGAACACTGAAGCTTTCTTT	CAISEATANTEAFF
NA	TRBV3-1/TRBV3-2	NA	TRBJ2-4	TGTGCCAGCAGCCAAGATCTTCCTAGAGTAGCCAAAAACATTCAGTACTTC	CASSQDLPRVAKNIQYF
NA	TRBV5-4	TRBD2	TRBJ2-3	TGTGCCAGCAGCTTAACTAGCGGGAGCACAGATACGCAGTATTTT	CASSLTSGSTDTQYF
NA	TRBV11-2	NA	TRBJ1-5	TGTGCCAGCAGCTTAGGTCACGTTAGCAATCAGCCCCAGCATTTT	CASSLGHVSNQPQHF
NA	TRBV7-9	TRBD2	TRBJ2-1	TGTGCCAGCAAATCGGGAGGGGGGAATGAGCAGTTCTTC	CASKSGGGNEQFF
NA	TRBV18	NA	TRBJ2-2	TGTGCCAGCTCACAAAAGCGAGCCACCGGGGAGCTGTTTTTT	CASSQKRATGELFF
NA	TRBV9	NA	TRBJ1-6	TGTGCCAGCAGCGTCCTGGACAGAGATAATTCACCCCTCCACTTT	CASSVLDRDNSPLHF
NA	TRBV18	NA	TRBJ2-7	TGTGCCAGCTCACCGAAGTCCGGAGAGCAGTACTTC	CASSPKSGEQYF
NA	TRBV5-1	TRBD1	TRBJ2-5	TGCGCCAGCAGCGTGGGACAGGTGGGCAAGGAGACCCAGTACTTC	CASSVGQVGKETQYF
few	TRBV5-6	NA	TRBJ2-2	TGTGCCAGCAAGATAGGAGCCACGGGCACCGGGGAGCTGTTTTTT	CASKIGATGTGELFF
NA	TRBV5-8	NA	TRBJ2-6	TGTGCCAGCGGCAGGAAATCTGGGGCCAACGTCCTGACTTTC	CASGRKSGANVLTF
NA	TRBV6-6	NA	TRBJ1-1	TGTGCCAGCAACAGGGAAGGGACTGAAGCTTTCTTT	CASNREGTEAFF
NA	TRBV7-9	NA	TRBJ2-7	TGTGCCAGCAGCCTGACCGACCCAACAACAGTGGCCTACTACGAGCAGTACTTC	CASSLTDPTTVAYYEQYF
NA	TRBV10-3	TRBD1	TRBJ1-4	TGTGCCATCAGTTCAGGGGGCGCCGGTGAAAAACTGTTTTTT	CAISSGGAGEKLFF